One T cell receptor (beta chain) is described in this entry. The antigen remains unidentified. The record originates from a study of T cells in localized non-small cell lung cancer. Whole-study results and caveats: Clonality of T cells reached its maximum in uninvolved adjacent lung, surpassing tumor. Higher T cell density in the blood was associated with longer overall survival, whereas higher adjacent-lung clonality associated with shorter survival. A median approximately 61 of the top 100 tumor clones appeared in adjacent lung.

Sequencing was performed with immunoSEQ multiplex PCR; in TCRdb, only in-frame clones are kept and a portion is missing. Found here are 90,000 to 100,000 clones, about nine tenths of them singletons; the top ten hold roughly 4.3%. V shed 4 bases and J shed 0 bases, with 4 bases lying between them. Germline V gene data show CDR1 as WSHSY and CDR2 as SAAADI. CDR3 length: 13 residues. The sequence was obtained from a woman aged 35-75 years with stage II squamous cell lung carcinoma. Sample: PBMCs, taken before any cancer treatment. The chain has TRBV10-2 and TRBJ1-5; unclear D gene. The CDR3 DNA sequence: TGCGCCAGCAGTGGGAATAGCAATCAGCCCCAGCATTTT. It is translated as CASSGNSNQPQHF.